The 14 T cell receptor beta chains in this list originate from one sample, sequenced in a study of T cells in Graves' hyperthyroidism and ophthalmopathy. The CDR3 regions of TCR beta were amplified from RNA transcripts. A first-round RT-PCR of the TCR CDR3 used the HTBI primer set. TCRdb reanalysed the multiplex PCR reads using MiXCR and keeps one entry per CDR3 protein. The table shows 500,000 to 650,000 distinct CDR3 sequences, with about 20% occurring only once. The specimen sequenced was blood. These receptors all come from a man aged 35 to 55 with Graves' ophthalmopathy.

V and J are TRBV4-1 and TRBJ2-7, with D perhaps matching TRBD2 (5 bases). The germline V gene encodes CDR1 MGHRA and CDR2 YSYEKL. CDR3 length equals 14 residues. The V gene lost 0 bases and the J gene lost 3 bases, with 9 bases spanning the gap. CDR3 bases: TGCGCCAGCAGCCAAGATGGACTGTACTACGAGCAGTACTTC. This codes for CASSQDGLYYEQYF.

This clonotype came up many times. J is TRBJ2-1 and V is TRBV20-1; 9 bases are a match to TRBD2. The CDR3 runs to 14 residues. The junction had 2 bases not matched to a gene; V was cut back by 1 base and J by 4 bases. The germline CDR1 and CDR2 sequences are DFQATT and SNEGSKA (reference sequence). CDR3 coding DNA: TGCAGTGCTAGAGCCAGCGGGAGGTACAATGAGCAGTTCTTC. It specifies CSARASGRYNEQFF.

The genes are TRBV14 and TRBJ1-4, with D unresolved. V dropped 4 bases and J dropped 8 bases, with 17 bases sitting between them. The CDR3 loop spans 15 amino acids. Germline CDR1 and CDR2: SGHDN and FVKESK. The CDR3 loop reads CASSRNIGMKEKLFF. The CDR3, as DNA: TGTGCCAGCAGCCGAAACATAGGGATGAAGGAAAAACTGTTTTTT.

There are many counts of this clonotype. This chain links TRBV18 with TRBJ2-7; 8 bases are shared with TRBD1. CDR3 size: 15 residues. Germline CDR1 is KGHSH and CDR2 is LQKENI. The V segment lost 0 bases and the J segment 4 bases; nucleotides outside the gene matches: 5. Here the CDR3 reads CASSPPTGVDYEQYF. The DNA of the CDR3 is TGTGCCAGCTCACCACCGACAGGGGTGGATTACGAGCAGTACTTC.

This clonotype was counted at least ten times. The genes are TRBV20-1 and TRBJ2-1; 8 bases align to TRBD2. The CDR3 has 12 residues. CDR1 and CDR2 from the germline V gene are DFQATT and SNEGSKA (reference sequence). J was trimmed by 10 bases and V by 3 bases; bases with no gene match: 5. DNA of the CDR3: TGCAGTGCTAGCGGGAGGGCCGGCGAGCAGTTCTTC. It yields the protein CSASGRAGEQFF.

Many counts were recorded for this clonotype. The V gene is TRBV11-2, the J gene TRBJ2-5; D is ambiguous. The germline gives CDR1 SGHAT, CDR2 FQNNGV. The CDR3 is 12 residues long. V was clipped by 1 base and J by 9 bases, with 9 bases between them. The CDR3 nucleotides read TGTGCCAGCAGCTTAGGACCCTTCGCCCAGTACTTC. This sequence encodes CASSLGPFAQYF.

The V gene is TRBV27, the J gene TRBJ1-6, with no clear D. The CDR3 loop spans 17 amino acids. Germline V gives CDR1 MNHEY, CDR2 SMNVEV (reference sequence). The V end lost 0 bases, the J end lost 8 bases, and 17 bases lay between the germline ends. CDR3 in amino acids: CASSLSFRWGPDSPLHF. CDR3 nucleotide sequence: TGTGCCAGCAGTTTATCGTTCCGCTGGGGTCCGGATTCACCCCTCCACTTT.

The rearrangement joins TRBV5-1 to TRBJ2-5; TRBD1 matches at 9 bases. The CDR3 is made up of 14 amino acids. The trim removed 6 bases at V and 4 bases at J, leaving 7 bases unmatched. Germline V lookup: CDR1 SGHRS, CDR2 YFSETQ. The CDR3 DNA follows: TGCGCCAGCACCGTACAGGGGGCTAGAGAGACCCAGTACTTC. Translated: CASTVQGARETQYF.

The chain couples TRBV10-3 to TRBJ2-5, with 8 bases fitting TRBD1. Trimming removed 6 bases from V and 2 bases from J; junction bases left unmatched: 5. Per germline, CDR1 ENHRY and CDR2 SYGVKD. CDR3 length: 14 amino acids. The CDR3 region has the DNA TGTGCCATCAGGAGACAGGGGAATCAAGAGACCCAGTACTTC. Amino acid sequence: CAIRRQGNQETQYF.

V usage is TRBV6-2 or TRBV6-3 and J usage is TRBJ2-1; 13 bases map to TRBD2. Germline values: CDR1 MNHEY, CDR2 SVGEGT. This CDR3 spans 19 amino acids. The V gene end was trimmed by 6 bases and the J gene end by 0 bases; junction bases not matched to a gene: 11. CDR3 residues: CASSPGLAGTYSSYNEQFF. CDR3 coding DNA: TGTGCCAGCAGCCCGGGACTAGCGGGGACCTATAGCTCCTACAATGAGCAGTTCTTC.

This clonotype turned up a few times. CDR3 amino acids: CASSYSGRGLNTDTQYF. Written as DNA, the CDR3 is TGTGCCAGCAGTTACTCAGGGAGGGGACTTAACACAGATACGCAGTATTTT. V is TRBV6-6 and J is TRBJ2-3; the match to TRBD2 covers 7 bases. The CDR3 is 17 residues long. Trimming took 0 bases from V and 2 from J; bases not matched to a gene: 8. The germline CDR1 and CDR2 sequences are MNHNY and SVGAGI (reference sequence).

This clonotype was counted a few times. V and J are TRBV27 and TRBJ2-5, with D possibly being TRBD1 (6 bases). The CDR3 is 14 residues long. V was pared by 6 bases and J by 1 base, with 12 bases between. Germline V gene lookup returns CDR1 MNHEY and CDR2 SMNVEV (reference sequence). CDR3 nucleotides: TGTGCCAGCAGGAAGCAGGGGCTCCAAGAGACCCAGTACTTC. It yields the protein CASRKQGLQETQYF.

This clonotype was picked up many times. CDR3 in DNA: TGTGCCAGCGGGATAGCGGGTGATAATGAGCAGTTCTTC. Protein: CASGIAGDNEQFF. The V call is TRBV7-9, the J call TRBJ2-1; 7 bases agree with TRBD2. The ends lost 8 bases at V and 7 bases at J; junction bases unmatched: 8. The length of the CDR3 is 13 residues. The V gene's germline CDR1 is SEHNR and CDR2 FQNEAQ (reference sequence).

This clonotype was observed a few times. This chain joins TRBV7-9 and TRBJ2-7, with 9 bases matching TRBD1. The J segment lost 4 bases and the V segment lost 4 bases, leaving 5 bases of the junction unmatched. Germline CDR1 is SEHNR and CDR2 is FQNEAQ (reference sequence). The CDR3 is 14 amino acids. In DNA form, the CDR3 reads TGTGCCAGCAGCTCTAACAGGGGGCAATACGAGCAGTACTTC. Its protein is CASSSNRGQYEQYF.